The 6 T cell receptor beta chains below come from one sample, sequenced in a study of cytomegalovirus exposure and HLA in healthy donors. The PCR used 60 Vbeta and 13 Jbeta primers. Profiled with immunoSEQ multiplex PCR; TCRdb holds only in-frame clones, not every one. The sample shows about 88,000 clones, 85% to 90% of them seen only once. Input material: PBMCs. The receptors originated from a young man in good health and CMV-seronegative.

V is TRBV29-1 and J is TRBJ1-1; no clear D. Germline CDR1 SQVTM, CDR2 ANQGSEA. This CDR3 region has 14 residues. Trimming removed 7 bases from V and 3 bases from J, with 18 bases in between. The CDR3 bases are TGCAGCGCCTCCCTGTGGACTAGGGACACTGAAGCTTTCTTT. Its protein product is CSASLWTRDTEAFF. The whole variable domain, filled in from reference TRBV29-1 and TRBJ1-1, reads SAVISQKPSRDICQRGTSLTIQCQVDSQVTMMFWYRQQPGQSLTLIATANQGSEATYESGFVIDKFPISRPNLTFSTLTVSNMSPEDSSIYLCSASLWTRDTEAFFGQGTRLTVV.

In nucleotides, the CDR3 is TGTGCCAGCAGCTTGGGACAGGGTAGGAATGAGCAGTTCTTC. This sequence encodes CASSLGQGRNEQFF. This chain uses TRBV11-2 with TRBJ2-1; 9 bases align to TRBD1. Trimming removed 3 bases from V and 7 bases from J; junction bases left unmatched: 4. This CDR3 region has 14 residues. Germline V CDR1 and CDR2: SGHAT, FQNNGV.

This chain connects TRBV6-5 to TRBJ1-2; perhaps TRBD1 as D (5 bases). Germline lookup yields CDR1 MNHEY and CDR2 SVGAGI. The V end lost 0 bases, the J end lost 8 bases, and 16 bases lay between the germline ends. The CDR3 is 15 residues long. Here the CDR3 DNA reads TGTGCCAGCAGTTACTCGACCGCAGGGAACCAAGGCTACACCTTC. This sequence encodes CASSYSTAGNQGYTF.

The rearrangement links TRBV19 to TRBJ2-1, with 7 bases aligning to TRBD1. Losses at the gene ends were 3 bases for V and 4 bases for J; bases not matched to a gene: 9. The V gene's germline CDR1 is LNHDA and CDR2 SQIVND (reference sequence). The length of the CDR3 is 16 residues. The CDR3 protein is CASSMGRDRIYNEQFF. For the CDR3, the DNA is TGTGCCAGTAGTATGGGCCGGGACAGAATTTACAATGAGCAGTTCTTC.

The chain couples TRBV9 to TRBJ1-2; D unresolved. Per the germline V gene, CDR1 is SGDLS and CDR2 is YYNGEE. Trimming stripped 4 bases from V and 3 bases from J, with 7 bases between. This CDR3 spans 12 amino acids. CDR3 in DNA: TGTGCCAGCAGCACCCGGGACTATGGCTACACCTTC. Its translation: CASSTRDYGYTF.

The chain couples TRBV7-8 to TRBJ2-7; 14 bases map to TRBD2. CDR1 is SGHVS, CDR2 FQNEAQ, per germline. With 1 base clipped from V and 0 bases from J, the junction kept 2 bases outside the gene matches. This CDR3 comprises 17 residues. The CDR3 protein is CASSLGTSGRNSYEQYF. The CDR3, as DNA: TGTGCCAGCAGCTTAGGGACTAGCGGGAGGAACTCCTACGAGCAGTACTTC.